The 5 T cell receptor beta chains below were found in one sample sequenced in a study of blood T cell repertoires in COVID-19. Clones were read by immunoSEQ multiplex PCR, and TCRdb kept only the in-frame ones, dropping some. Of about 200,000 clones listed, approximately 86% were seen once; the top ten hold about 4.1%. Sequenced input: PBMCs or T cells enriched from blood (not recorded which). All receptors derive from a woman between 40 and 50 years old with acute COVID-19.

This chain links TRBV9 with TRBJ1-5; 8 bases agree with TRBD1. V lost 0 bases and J lost 1; bases outside the gene matches: 3. This CDR3 has 16 residues. Germline assignment: CDR1 SGDLS and CDR2 YYNGEE. The CDR3 here is CASSVGDRQSNQPQHF. In DNA, the CDR3 is TGTGCCAGCAGCGTAGGGGACAGGCAGAGCAATCAGCCCCAGCATTTT.

The gene calls are TRBV6-2 or TRBV6-3 and TRBJ2-5; D is perhaps TRBD1 (6 bases). The CDR3 is made up of 11 amino acids. The V end was cut by 5 bases, the J end by 5 bases, with 6 bases between. The V gene's germline CDR1 is MNHEY and CDR2 SVGEGT. This chain's CDR3 is CASSQGETQYF. The CDR3 nucleotides are TGTGCCAGCAGTCAGGGGGAGACCCAGTACTTC.

J is TRBJ2-5 and V is TRBV28, with 8 bases lining up with TRBD1. J gave up 0 bases and V 3 bases, and 9 bases lay outside the gene matches. Germline V gene sequence: CDR1 MDHEN, CDR2 SYDVKM. This CDR3 has 17 amino acids. CDR3 residues: CASSFPQGAPYQETQYF. The CDR3 region has the DNA TGTGCCAGCAGTTTCCCTCAGGGGGCGCCGTACCAAGAGACCCAGTACTTC.

The chain uses TRBV4-2 and TRBJ2-7; 9 bases match TRBD1. CDR3 length: 15 residues. The germline CDR1 and CDR2 sequences are LGHNA and YNFKEQ. Germline trimming cut 1 base from V and 5 bases from J; bases unmatched to any gene: 6. For the CDR3, the DNA is TGTGCCAGCAGCCAAGCGGGACAGGGAGGGGACGAGCAGTACTTC. Its translation: CASSQAGQGGDEQYF.

The chain links TRBV19 to TRBJ2-2; 9 bases align to TRBD1. From germline, CDR1 is LNHDA and CDR2 SQIVND (reference sequence). Losses at the gene ends were 4 bases for V and 1 base for J; bases not matched to a gene: 4. The CDR3 length is 16 residues. The CDR3: CASSTYRGRNTGELFF. The CDR3 DNA reads TGTGCCAGTAGTACCTACAGGGGGCGGAACACCGGGGAGCTGTTTTTT.